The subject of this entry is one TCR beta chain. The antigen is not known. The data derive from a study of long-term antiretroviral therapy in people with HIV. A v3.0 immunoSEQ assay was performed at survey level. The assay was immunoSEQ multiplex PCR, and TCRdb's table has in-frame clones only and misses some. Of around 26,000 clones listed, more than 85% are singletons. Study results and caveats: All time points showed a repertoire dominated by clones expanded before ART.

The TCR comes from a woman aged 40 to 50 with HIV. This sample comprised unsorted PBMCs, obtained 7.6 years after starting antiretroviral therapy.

The CDR3 nucleotides read TGTGCCAGCAGCTCCCCGGGACGACAAGAGACCCAGTACTTC. As protein: CASSSPGRQETQYF. The V call is TRBV7-2, the J call TRBJ2-5; D tentatively fits TRBD1 or TRBD2 (5 bases each). Trimming removed 4 bases at V and 2 bases at J, with 11 bases between. The CDR3 has 14 residues. Per the germline V gene, CDR1 is SGHTA and CDR2 is FQGNSA.